The rows below give T cell receptor beta chains drawn from one sample of a study of metastatic and nonmetastatic thyroid tumors. Through MiXCR, TCRdb re-clonotyped the PCR reads. The sample records about 23,000 clones, 20% being singletons. Material for sequencing was blood. The receptors here all came from a female donor with papillary thyroid cancer or a benign thyroid nodule (not recorded which). Some clones in this sample may be carry-over from other donors' samples. The CDR3 runs from the conserved cysteine through the conserved F or W. The D gene is left open where the match is weak. Size is omitted from some rows. Given values are once, few, many or a class for expanded clones.

d_call: -
cdr3_length: 20
j_call: TRBJ2-2
clone_size: many
v_call: TRBV6-6
cdr3_aa: CASSYRGGWDRGPNTGELFF
cdr3_nt: TGTGCCAGCAGTTACCGAGGGGGGTGGGATCGCGGGCCGAACACCGGGGAGCTGTTTTTT

d_call: -
cdr3_length: 13
j_call: TRBJ1-1
clone_size: many
v_call: TRBV10-3
cdr3_aa: CAISRSLNTEAFF
cdr3_nt: TGTGCCATCAGTCGGAGCTTGAACACTGAAGCTTTCTTT

d_call: TRBD2
cdr3_length: 13
j_call: TRBJ2-7
clone_size: many
v_call: TRBV4-3
cdr3_aa: CASSSWTSAEQYF
cdr3_nt: TGCGCCAGCAGCTCCTGGACTAGCGCCGAGCAGTACTTC

d_call: -
cdr3_length: 14
j_call: TRBJ1-2
clone_size: large
v_call: TRBV7-9
cdr3_aa: CASSSSGANYGYTF
cdr3_nt: TGTGCCAGCAGCTCAAGCGGGGCTAACTATGGCTACACCTTC

d_call: -
cdr3_length: 15
j_call: TRBJ1-1
clone_size: many
v_call: TRBV5-1
cdr3_aa: CASSLVQGMNTEAFF
cdr3_nt: TGCGCCAGCAGCTTGGTTCAGGGGATGAACACTGAAGCTTTCTTT

d_call: TRBD2
cdr3_length: 15
j_call: TRBJ2-5
clone_size: many
v_call: TRBV6-4
cdr3_aa: CASSLTSGDQETQYF
cdr3_nt: TGTGCCAGCAGCCTGACTAGCGGGGACCAAGAGACCCAGTACTTC

d_call: -
cdr3_length: 15
j_call: TRBJ2-7
clone_size: -
v_call: TRBV20-1
cdr3_aa: CSAEPRGTLSYEQYF
cdr3_nt: TGCAGTGCTGAACCCAGGGGGACTCTCTCCTACGAGCAGTACTTC

d_call: -
cdr3_length: 14
j_call: TRBJ2-7
clone_size: many
v_call: TRBV4-3
cdr3_aa: CASSQVGLAGEQYF
cdr3_nt: TGCGCCAGCAGCCAAGTTGGTTTGGCGGGCGAGCAGTACTTC

d_call: TRBD2
cdr3_length: 18
j_call: TRBJ2-3
clone_size: once
v_call: TRBV15
cdr3_aa: CATSRDTLAGGPEDTQYF
cdr3_nt: TGTGCCACCAGCAGAGATACATTGGCGGGAGGGCCCGAAGATACGCAGTATTTT

d_call: TRBD1
cdr3_length: 16
j_call: TRBJ2-7
clone_size: medium-sized
v_call: TRBV28
cdr3_aa: CASTGTGGNYSYEQYF
cdr3_nt: TGTGCCAGCACGGGGACAGGGGGCAACTACTCCTACGAGCAGTACTTC

d_call: -
cdr3_length: 17
j_call: TRBJ1-5
clone_size: many
v_call: TRBV4-1
cdr3_aa: CASSQDVSGISNQPQHF
cdr3_nt: TGCGCCAGCAGCCAAGATGTTTCGGGTATTAGCAATCAGCCCCAGCATTTT

d_call: -
cdr3_length: 17
j_call: TRBJ2-1
clone_size: -
v_call: TRBV29-1
cdr3_aa: CSVEDGGRTSPYNEQFF
cdr3_nt: TGCAGCGTTGAAGACGGCGGACGTACAAGCCCCTACAATGAGCAGTTCTTC

d_call: TRBD1
cdr3_length: 14
j_call: TRBJ1-1
clone_size: many
v_call: TRBV20-1
cdr3_aa: CSASRRQGDTEAFF
cdr3_nt: TGCAGTGCTTCTCGGCGACAGGGCGACACTGAAGCTTTCTTT

d_call: TRBD2
cdr3_length: 15
j_call: TRBJ2-7
clone_size: few
v_call: TRBV5-1
cdr3_aa: CASSLEASGGYEQYF
cdr3_nt: TGCGCCAGCAGCTTGGAGGCTAGCGGGGGCTACGAGCAGTACTTC

d_call: -
cdr3_length: 15
j_call: TRBJ2-7
clone_size: medium-sized
v_call: TRBV24-1
cdr3_aa: CATSDPGSRSYEQYF
cdr3_nt: TGTGCCACCAGTGATCCCGGGTCCCGCTCCTACGAGCAGTACTTC

d_call: -
cdr3_length: 14
j_call: TRBJ1-2
clone_size: -
v_call: TRBV7-2
cdr3_aa: CASSLERVSYGYTF
cdr3_nt: TGTGCCAGCAGCTTAGAAAGGGTTTCCTATGGCTACACCTTC

d_call: TRBD1
cdr3_length: 15
j_call: TRBJ1-1
clone_size: many
v_call: TRBV4-3
cdr3_aa: CASSQAHRGNAEAFF
cdr3_nt: TGCGCCAGCAGCCAAGCCCACAGGGGGAACGCTGAAGCTTTCTTT

d_call: -
cdr3_length: 15
j_call: TRBJ2-7
clone_size: few
v_call: TRBV28
cdr3_aa: CASRLTYLGSYEQHF
cdr3_nt: TGTGCCAGCAGACTGACCTATTTGGGGTCCTACGAGCAGCACTTC

d_call: TRBD2
cdr3_length: 14
j_call: TRBJ2-2
clone_size: medium-sized
v_call: TRBV6-5
cdr3_aa: CASSYSSGGGELFF
cdr3_nt: TGTGCCAGCAGTTACTCGTCGGGGGGCGGGGAGCTGTTTTTT

d_call: -
cdr3_length: 13
j_call: TRBJ1-5
clone_size: many
v_call: TRBV28
cdr3_aa: CASRGGGRQPQHF
cdr3_nt: TGTGCCAGCAGAGGGGGGGGGAGACAGCCCCAGCATTTT

d_call: -
cdr3_length: 15
j_call: TRBJ1-2
clone_size: -
v_call: TRBV28
cdr3_aa: CASSLVREVGYAYTF
cdr3_nt: TGTGCCAGCAGTTTGGTCAGGGAAGTAGGCTATGCCTACACCTTC

d_call: -
cdr3_length: 14
j_call: TRBJ2-1
clone_size: many
v_call: TRBV9
cdr3_aa: CASSDGTQLNEQFF
cdr3_nt: TGTGCCAGCAGCGACGGGACGCAGCTCAATGAGCAGTTCTTC

d_call: TRBD1
cdr3_length: 12
j_call: TRBJ1-1
clone_size: many
v_call: TRBV6-1
cdr3_aa: CASKGTDTEAFF
cdr3_nt: TGTGCCAGCAAGGGGACAGATACTGAAGCTTTCTTT

d_call: -
cdr3_length: 11
j_call: TRBJ2-2
clone_size: many
v_call: TRBV7-9
cdr3_aa: CASSPPGELFF
cdr3_nt: TGTGCCAGCAGCCCCCCCGGGGAGCTGTTTTTT

d_call: TRBD1
cdr3_length: 14
j_call: TRBJ1-1
clone_size: many
v_call: TRBV19
cdr3_aa: CASSIRQGGPEAFF
cdr3_nt: TGTGCCAGTAGTATTCGGCAGGGGGGACCTGAAGCTTTCTTT

d_call: TRBD2
cdr3_length: 18
j_call: TRBJ2-3
clone_size: few
v_call: TRBV7-6
cdr3_aa: CASSSMGLAEASTDTQYF
cdr3_nt: TGTGCCAGCAGTTCCATGGGACTAGCGGAGGCTAGCACAGATACGCAGTATTTT

d_call: -
cdr3_length: 14
j_call: TRBJ2-7
clone_size: many
v_call: TRBV10-2
cdr3_aa: CASSVGANSYEQYF
cdr3_nt: TGCGCCAGCAGTGTCGGAGCGAACTCCTACGAGCAGTACTTC

d_call: -
cdr3_length: 11
j_call: TRBJ2-1
clone_size: many
v_call: TRBV6-1
cdr3_aa: CASPSYNEQFF
cdr3_nt: TGTGCCAGTCCCTCCTACAATGAGCAGTTCTTC

d_call: -
cdr3_length: 13
j_call: TRBJ2-5
clone_size: few
v_call: TRBV5-5
cdr3_aa: CASSRTNQETQYF
cdr3_nt: TGTGCCAGCAGCAGGACGAACCAAGAGACCCAGTACTTC

d_call: TRBD2
cdr3_length: 16
j_call: TRBJ2-3
clone_size: many
v_call: TRBV11-1
cdr3_aa: CASSLGLAGAVDTQYF
cdr3_nt: TGTGCCAGCAGCTTAGGACTAGCGGGAGCGGTGGATACGCAGTATTTT

d_call: -
cdr3_length: 14
j_call: TRBJ2-2
clone_size: few
v_call: TRBV6-5
cdr3_aa: CASSYTSNTGEPFF
cdr3_nt: TGTGCCAGCAGTTACACTAGTAACACCGGGGAGCCGTTTTTT

d_call: -
cdr3_length: 16
j_call: TRBJ2-1
clone_size: -
v_call: TRBV27
cdr3_aa: CASTSLKGRGLYEQFF
cdr3_nt: TGTGCCAGCACGTCCCTAAAGGGACGGGGTTTGTATGAGCAGTTCTTC

d_call: -
cdr3_length: 16
j_call: TRBJ2-2
clone_size: few
v_call: TRBV28
cdr3_aa: CASSLGVTLNTWELFF
cdr3_nt: TGTGCCAGCAGTTTGGGAGTGACGCTTAACACCTGGGAGCTGTTTTTT